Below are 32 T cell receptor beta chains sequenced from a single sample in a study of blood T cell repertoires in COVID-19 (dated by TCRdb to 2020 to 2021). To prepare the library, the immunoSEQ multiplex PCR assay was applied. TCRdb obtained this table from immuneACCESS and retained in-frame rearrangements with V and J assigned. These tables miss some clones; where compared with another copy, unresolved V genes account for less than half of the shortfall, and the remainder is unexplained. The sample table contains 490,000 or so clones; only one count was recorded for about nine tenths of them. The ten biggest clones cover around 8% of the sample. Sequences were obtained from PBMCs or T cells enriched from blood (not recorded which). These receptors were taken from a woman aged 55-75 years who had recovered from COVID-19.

CDR3 sequence: CASSLASGVRSPLHF. DNA for the CDR3: TGTGCCAGCAGCTTAGCAAGCGGGGTCCGGTCACCCCTCCACTTT. The gene calls are TRBV7-2 and TRBJ1-6; D is ambiguous. With 0 bases removed from V and 10 bases from J, the gap between germline ends came to 13 bases. Germline CDR1 SGHTA, CDR2 FQGNSA. The CDR3 totals 15 residues.

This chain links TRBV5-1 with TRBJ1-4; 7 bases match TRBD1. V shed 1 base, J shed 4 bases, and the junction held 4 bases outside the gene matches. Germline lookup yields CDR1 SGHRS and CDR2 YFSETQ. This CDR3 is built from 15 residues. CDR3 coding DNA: TGCGCCAGCAGCTTGACGGGACAGTTTAATGAAAAACTGTTTTTT. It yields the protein CASSLTGQFNEKLFF.

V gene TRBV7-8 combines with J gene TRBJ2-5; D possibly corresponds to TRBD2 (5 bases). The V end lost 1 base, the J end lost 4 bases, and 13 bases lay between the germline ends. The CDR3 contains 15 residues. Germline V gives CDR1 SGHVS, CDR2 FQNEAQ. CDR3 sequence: CASSLGGLGAETQYF. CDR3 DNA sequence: TGTGCCAGCAGCTTAGGAGGGTTGGGAGCAGAGACCCAGTACTTC.

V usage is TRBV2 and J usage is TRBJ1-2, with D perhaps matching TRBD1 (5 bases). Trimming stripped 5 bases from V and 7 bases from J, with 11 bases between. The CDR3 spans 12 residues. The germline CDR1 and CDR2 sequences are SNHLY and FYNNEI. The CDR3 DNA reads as TGTGCCAGCAGTACCCAGGGTTTTGGCTACACCTTC. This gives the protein CASSTQGFGYTF.

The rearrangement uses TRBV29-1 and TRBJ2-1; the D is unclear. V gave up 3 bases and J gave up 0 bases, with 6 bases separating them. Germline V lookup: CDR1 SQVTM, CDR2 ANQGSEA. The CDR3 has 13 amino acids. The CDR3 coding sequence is TGCAGCGTTGACTCCTACTCCTACAATGAGCAGTTCTTC. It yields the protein CSVDSYSYNEQFF.

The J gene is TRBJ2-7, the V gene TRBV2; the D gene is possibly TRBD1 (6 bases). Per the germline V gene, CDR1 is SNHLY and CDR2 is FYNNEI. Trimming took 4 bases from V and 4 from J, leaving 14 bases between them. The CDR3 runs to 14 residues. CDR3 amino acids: CASSGQGMRYEQYF. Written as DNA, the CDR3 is TGTGCCAGCAGTGGGCAGGGGATGCGATACGAGCAGTACTTC.

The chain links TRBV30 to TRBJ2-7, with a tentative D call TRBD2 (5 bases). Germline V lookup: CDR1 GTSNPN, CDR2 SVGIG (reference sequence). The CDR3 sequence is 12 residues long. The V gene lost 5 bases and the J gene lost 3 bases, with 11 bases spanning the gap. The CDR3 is CAWGGRSYEQYV. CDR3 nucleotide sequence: TGTGCCTGGGGAGGACGGAGCTACGAGCAGTACGTC.

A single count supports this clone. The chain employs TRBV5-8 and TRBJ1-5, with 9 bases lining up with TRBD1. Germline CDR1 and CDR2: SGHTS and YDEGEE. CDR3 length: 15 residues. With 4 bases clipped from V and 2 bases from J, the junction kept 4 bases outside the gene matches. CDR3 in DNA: TGTGCCAGCAGCCCACGGGACAGGGGCAATCAGCCCCAGCATTTT. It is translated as CASSPRDRGNQPQHF.

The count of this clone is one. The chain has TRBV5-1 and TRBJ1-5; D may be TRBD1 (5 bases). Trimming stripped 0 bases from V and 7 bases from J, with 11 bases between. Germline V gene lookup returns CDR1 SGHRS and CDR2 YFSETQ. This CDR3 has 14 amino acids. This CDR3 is CASSLDGRGQPQHF. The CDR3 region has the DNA TGCGCCAGCAGCTTGGACGGGAGGGGCCAGCCCCAGCATTTT.

CDR3 loop: CASKAGGGSYNEQFF. The CDR3 nucleotides are TGTGCCAGCAAAGCGGGGGGGGGCTCCTACAATGAGCAGTTCTTC. V is TRBV2 and J is TRBJ2-1; TRBD2 matches at 10 bases. Germline V gene sequence: CDR1 SNHLY, CDR2 FYNNEI. The V gene end was trimmed by 7 bases and the J gene end by 0 bases; junction bases not matched to a gene: 3. CDR3 length: 15 amino acids.

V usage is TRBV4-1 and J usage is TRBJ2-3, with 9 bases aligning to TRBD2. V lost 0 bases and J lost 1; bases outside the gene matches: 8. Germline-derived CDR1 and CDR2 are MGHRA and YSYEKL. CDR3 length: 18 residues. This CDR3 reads CASSQDPRGGLGTDTQYF. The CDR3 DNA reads TGCGCCAGCAGCCAAGATCCGCGGGGGGGCCTTGGCACAGATACGCAGTATTTT.

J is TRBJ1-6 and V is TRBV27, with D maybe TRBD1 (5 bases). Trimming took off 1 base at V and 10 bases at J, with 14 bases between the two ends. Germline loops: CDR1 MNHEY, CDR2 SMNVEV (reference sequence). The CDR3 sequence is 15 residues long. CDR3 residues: CASSLYRGEESPLHF. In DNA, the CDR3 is TGTGCCAGCAGTTTATATAGGGGCGAGGAATCACCCCTCCACTTT.

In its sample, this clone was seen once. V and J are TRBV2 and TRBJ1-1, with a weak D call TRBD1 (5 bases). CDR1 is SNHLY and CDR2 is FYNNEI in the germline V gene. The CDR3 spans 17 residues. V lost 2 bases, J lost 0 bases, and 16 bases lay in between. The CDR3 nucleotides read TGTGCCAGCAGTGAATCGGGGGGGAGTGGGATGAACACTGAAGCTTTCTTT. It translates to CASSESGGSGMNTEAFF.

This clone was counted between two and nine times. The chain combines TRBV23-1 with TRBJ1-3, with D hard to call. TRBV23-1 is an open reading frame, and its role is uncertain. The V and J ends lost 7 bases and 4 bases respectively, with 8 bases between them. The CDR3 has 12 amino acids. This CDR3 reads CASTQEGNTIYF. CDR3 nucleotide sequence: TGCGCCAGCACCCAGGAAGGAAACACCATATATTTT.

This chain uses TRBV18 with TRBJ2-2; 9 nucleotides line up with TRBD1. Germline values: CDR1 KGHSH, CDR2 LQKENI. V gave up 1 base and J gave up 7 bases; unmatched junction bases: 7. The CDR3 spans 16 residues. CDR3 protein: CASSPRRQGDIGELFF. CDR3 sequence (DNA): TGTGCCAGCTCACCACGCCGACAGGGGGATATCGGGGAGCTGTTTTTT.

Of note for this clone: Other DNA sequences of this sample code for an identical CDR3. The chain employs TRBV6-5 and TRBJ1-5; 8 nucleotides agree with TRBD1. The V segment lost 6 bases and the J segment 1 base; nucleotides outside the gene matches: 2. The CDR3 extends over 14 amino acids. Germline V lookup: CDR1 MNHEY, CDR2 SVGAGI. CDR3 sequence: CASSRQGSNQPQHF. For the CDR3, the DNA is TGTGCCAGCAGCCGACAGGGGAGCAATCAGCCCCAGCATTTT.

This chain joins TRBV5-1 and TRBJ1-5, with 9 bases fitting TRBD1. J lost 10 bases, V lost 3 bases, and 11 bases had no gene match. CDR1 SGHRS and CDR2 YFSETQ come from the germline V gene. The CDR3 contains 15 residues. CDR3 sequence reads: CASSSGQGPGDPQHF. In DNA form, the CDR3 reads TGCGCCAGCAGCTCGGGACAGGGCCCGGGAGATCCCCAGCATTTT.

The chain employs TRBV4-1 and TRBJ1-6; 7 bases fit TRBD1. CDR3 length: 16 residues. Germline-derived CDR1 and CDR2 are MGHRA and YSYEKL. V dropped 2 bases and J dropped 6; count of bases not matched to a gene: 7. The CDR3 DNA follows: TGCGCCAGCAGCCAACAGGCCGGGACAGCTAATTCACCCCTCCACTTT. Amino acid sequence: CASSQQAGTANSPLHF.

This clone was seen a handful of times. The CDR3 is CASSGSGGANEQFF. In DNA, the CDR3 is TGCGCCAGCAGTGGATCGGGGGGCGCGAATGAGCAGTTCTTC. The chain couples TRBV10-1 to TRBJ2-1; TRBD2 might be the D (7 bases). CDR1 and CDR2 from the germline V gene are WNHNN and SYGVQD (reference sequence). The CDR3 runs to 14 residues. Trimming left V 4 bases short and J 7 bases short, with 14 bases between.

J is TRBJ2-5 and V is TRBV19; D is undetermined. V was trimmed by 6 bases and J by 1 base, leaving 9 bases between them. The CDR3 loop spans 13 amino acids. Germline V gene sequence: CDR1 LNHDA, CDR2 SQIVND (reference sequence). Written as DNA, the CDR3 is TGTGCCAGTAGGGTCTCGGGCCAAGAGACCCAGTACTTC. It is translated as CASRVSGQETQYF.

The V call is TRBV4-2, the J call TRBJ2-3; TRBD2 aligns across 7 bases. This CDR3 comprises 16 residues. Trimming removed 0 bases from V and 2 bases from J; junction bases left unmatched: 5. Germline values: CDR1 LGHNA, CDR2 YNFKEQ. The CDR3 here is CASSQDRAGHTDTQYF. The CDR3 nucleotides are TGTGCCAGCAGCCAAGATCGAGCGGGGCACACAGATACGCAGTATTTT.

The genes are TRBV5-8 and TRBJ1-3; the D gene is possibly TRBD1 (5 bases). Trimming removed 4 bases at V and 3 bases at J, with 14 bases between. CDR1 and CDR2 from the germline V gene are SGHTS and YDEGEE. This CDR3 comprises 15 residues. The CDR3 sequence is CASSHRGGIGNTIYF. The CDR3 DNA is TGTGCCAGCAGCCATCGGGGCGGGATTGGAAACACCATATATTTT.

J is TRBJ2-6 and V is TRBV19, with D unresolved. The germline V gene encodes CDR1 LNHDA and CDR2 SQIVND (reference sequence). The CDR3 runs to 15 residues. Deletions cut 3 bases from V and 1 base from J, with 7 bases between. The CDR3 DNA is TGTGCCAGTAGTATGGCACCTTCTGGGGCCAACGTCCTGACTTTC. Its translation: CASSMAPSGANVLTF.

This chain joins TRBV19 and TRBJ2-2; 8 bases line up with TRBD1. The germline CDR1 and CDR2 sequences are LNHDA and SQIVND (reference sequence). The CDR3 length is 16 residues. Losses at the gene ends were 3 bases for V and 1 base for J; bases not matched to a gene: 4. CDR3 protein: CASSISGTGNTGELFF. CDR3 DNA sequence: TGTGCCAGTAGTATCTCCGGGACAGGGAACACCGGGGAGCTGTTTTTT.

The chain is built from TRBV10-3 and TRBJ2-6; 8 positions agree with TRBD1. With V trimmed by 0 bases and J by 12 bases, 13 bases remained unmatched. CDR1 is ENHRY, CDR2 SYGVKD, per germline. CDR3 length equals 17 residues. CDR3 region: CAISESWSGQALSVLTF. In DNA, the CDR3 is TGTGCCATCAGTGAGTCATGGTCGGGACAGGCCCTAAGCGTCCTGACTTTC.

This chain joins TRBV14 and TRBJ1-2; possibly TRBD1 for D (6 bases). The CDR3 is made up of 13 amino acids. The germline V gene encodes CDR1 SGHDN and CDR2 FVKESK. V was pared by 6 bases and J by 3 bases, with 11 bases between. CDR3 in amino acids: CASRLGGDYGYTF. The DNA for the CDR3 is TGTGCCAGCAGGCTAGGGGGGGACTATGGCTACACCTTC.

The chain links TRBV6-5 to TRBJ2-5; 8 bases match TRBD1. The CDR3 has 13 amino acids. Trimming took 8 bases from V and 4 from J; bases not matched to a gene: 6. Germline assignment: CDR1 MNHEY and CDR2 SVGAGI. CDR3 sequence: CASGRTGRETQYF. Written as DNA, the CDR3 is TGTGCCAGCGGCCGGACAGGGAGAGAGACCCAGTACTTC.

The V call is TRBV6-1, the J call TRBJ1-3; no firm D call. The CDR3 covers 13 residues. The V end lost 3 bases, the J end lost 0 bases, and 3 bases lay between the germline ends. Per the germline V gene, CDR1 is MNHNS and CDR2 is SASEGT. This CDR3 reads CASSDSSGNTIYF. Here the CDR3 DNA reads TGTGCCAGCAGTGACAGCTCTGGAAACACCATATATTTT.

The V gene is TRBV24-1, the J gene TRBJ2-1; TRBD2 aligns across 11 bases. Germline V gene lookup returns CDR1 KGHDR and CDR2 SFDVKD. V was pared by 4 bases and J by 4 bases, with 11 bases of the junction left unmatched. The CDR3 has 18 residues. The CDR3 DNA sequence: TGTGCCACCAGTGACCAAAGATCTAGCGGGGGGCCATACAATGAGCAGTTCTTC. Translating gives CATSDQRSSGGPYNEQFF.

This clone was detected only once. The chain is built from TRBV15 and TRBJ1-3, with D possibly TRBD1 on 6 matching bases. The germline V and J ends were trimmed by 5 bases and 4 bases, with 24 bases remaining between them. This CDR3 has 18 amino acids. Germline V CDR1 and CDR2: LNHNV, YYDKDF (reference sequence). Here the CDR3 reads CATSGMTGGSSWGNTIYF. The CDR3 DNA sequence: TGTGCCACCAGCGGTATGACAGGCGGCTCTTCATGGGGAAACACCATATATTTT. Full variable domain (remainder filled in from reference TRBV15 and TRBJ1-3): DAMVIQNPRYQVTQFGKPVTLSCSQTLNHNVMYWYQQKSSQAPKLLFHYYDKDFNNEADTPDNFQSRRPNTSFCFLDIRSPGLGDTAMYLCATSGMTGGSSWGNTIYFGEGSWLTVV.

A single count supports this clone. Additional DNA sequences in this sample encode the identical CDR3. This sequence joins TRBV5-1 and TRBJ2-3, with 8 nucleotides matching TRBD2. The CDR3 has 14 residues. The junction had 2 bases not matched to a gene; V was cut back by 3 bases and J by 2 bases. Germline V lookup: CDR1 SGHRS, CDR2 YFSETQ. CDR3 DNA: TGCGCCAGCAGCTGGGGACTAGACACAGATACGCAGTATTTT. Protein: CASSWGLDTDTQYF.

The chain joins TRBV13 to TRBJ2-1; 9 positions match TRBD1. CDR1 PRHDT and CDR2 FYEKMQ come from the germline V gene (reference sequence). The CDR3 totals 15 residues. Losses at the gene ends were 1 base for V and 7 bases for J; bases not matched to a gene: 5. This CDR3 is CASSLETGGVNEQFF. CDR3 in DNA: TGTGCCAGCAGCTTAGAGACAGGGGGTGTGAATGAGCAGTTCTTC.